What follows are 15 T cell receptor beta chains derived from one specimen sequenced in a study of control samples from healthy donors and cancer patients (dated by TCRdb to 2019 to 2021). Library preparation used the immunoSEQ multiplex PCR assay. This is the immuneACCESS table as TCRdb keeps it, with only in-frame sequences that have V and J called. A part of the clones is gone; compared with another copy, unresolved V genes explain less than half, and the rest is unexplained. In all, the sample holds about 190,000 clones, and about nine tenths of those were seen once. Clones ranked in the top ten supply about 2% of the sample. Sequenced material: blood. All receptors derive from a man aged 25 to 40 in good health.

This clone has only one observation. The chain joins TRBV2 to TRBJ2-4, with 9 bases fitting TRBD1. The length of the CDR3 is 14 residues. Trimming removed 1 base from V and 8 bases from J; junction bases left unmatched: 3. Germline CDR1 and CDR2: SNHLY and FYNNEI. The CDR3 reads CASSEEQGAYIQYF. The CDR3 nucleotides are TGTGCCAGCAGTGAAGAACAGGGGGCGTACATTCAGTACTTC.

The rearrangement links TRBV3-1 (or the pseudogene TRBV3-2) to TRBJ1-6, with D perhaps matching TRBD1 (5 bases). V lost 6 bases and J 7 bases, leaving 13 bases between the germline ends. Germline CDR1 reads LGHDT; CDR2 reads YNNKEL (reference sequence). The CDR3 is 14 residues long. The CDR3: CASSGFQGNSPLHF. The CDR3 region has the DNA TGTGCCAGCAGTGGGTTCCAGGGAAATTCACCCCTCCACTTT.

CDR3 region: CASDAGTYSGANVLTF. In DNA form, the CDR3 reads TGTGCCAGCGATGCAGGGACCTACTCTGGGGCCAACGTCCTGACTTTC. The rearrangement links TRBV28 to TRBJ2-6, with D tentatively TRBD1 or TRBD2 (5 bases each). This CDR3 region has 16 residues. Per the germline V gene, CDR1 is MDHEN and CDR2 is SYDVKM. The V end lost 8 bases, the J end lost 0 bases, and 14 bases lay between the germline ends.

The rearrangement uses TRBV11-2 and TRBJ1-1, with D possibly being TRBD1 (5 bases). This CDR3 spans 18 amino acids. Deletions cut 5 bases from V and 0 bases from J, with 22 bases between. The V gene's germline CDR1 is SGHAT and CDR2 FQNNGV. The CDR3 nucleotides read TGTGCCAGCAGCCCTTGGGGCGCGGGGAGGGCCATGAACACTGAAGCTTTCTTT. Protein product: CASSPWGAGRAMNTEAFF.

V gene TRBV21-1 combines with J gene TRBJ1-6; TRBD1 is the table's D call, not checked against the DNA. TRBV21-1 is reported as a pseudogene. The CDR3 is 15 amino acids. CDR3 sequence reads: CASRTDRAPNSPLHF. CDR3 DNA: TGTGCCAGCAGAACAGACAGGGCCCCTAATTCACCCCTCCACTTT.

The chain combines TRBV19 with TRBJ1-3; 7 nucleotides line up with TRBD1. The V gene end was trimmed by 7 bases and the J gene end by 7 bases; junction bases not matched to a gene: 10. The germline V gene has CDR1 LNHDA and CDR2 SQIVND (reference sequence). CDR3 length equals 14 residues. The DNA for the CDR3 is TGTGCCAGTACCCTGGGACAGTCAACGAACACCATATATTTT. Translation gives CASTLGQSTNTIYF.

This chain connects TRBV19 to TRBJ1-2; a weak D match, TRBD1 (5 bases). Germline CDR1 LNHDA, CDR2 SQIVND (reference sequence). V was clipped by 7 bases and J by 1 base, with 16 bases between them. The CDR3 totals 15 residues. CDR3 protein: CASTGTASRNYGYTF. The CDR3, as DNA: TGTGCCAGTACCGGGACGGCCTCTCGTAACTATGGCTACACCTTC.

The V call is TRBV6-5, the J call TRBJ1-2; D ambiguous. The germline V and J ends were trimmed by 6 bases and 4 bases, with 6 bases remaining between them. This CDR3 spans 11 amino acids. Germline CDR1 MNHEY, CDR2 SVGAGI. CDR3 bases: TGTGCCAGCAGAAACTTCTATGGCTACACCTTC. Protein product: CASRNFYGYTF.

This clone was detected only once. The V gene is TRBV5-1, the J gene TRBJ1-5; D might be TRBD1 (5 bases). The CDR3 is 13 amino acids. V was shortened by 0 bases and J by 7 bases, with 8 bases between the two germline ends. CDR1 and CDR2 (germline): SGHRS, YFSETQ. This CDR3 reads CASSLGGDQPQHF. CDR3 bases: TGCGCCAGCAGCTTGGGGGGGGACCAGCCCCAGCATTTT.

The V call is TRBV6-4, the J call TRBJ2-2, with D tentatively TRBD2 (7 bases). CDR1 is MRHNA, CDR2 SNTAGT, per germline. The ends were cut back, 4 bases at V and 2 bases at J, with 11 bases in the middle. CDR3 length equals 15 residues. The CDR3 region is CASSVGGPNTGELFF. The CDR3 DNA reads as TGTGCCAGCAGTGTGGGGGGGCCCAACACCGGGGAGCTGTTTTTT.

The chain is built from TRBV4-1 and TRBJ1-6; 10 positions match TRBD1. J was trimmed by 10 bases and V by 3 bases; bases with no gene match: 6. CDR1 MGHRA and CDR2 YSYEKL come from the germline V gene. This CDR3 comprises 15 residues. The CDR3 nucleotides read TGCGCCAGCAGCCAGGTGACAGGGGGCGGGTCACCCCTCCACTTT. Translated, it gives CASSQVTGGGSPLHF.

The V gene is TRBV5-1, the J gene TRBJ1-4, with 11 bases lining up with TRBD1. V was clipped by 4 bases and J by 0 bases; unmatched bases: 5. CDR1 and CDR2 from the germline V gene are SGHRS and YFSETQ. This CDR3 has 17 residues. The CDR3 bases are TGCGCCAGCAGCCCGGGACAGGGGGTTGCAACTAATGAAAAACTGTTTTTT. This codes for CASSPGQGVATNEKLFF.

The genes are TRBV2 and TRBJ2-2; TRBD2 matches 9 bases. Germline assignment: CDR1 SNHLY and CDR2 FYNNEI. V shed 4 bases and J 1 base; nucleotides not matched to a gene: 4. The CDR3 length is 16 residues. The CDR3 bases are TGTGCCAGCAGTGGAAGAGCGGGGGGGAACACCGGGGAGCTGTTTTTT. Protein sequence: CASSGRAGGNTGELFF.

The CDR3 is CASSLRTGGTDTQYF. The DNA for the CDR3 is TGTGCCAGCAGCTTAAGGACAGGGGGCACAGATACGCAGTATTTT. V is TRBV11-2 and J is TRBJ2-3; 9 nucleotides align to TRBD1. V dropped 2 bases and J dropped 1; count of bases not matched to a gene: 1. Germline-derived CDR1 and CDR2 are SGHAT and FQNNGV. The CDR3 length is 15 residues.

The rearrangement joins TRBV3-1 (or the pseudogene TRBV3-2) to TRBJ2-3; 14 bases line up with TRBD2. CDR3 length: 18 residues. Germline-derived CDR1 and CDR2 are LGHDT and YNNKEL (reference sequence). Unmatched junction bases numbered 12, after V lost 5 bases and J lost 5 bases. CDR3 sequence (DNA): TGTGCCAGCAGCTTTCCGACTAGCGGGGGGGCCGGAGGAGATACGCAGTATTTT. Translating it yields CASSFPTSGGAGGDTQYF.